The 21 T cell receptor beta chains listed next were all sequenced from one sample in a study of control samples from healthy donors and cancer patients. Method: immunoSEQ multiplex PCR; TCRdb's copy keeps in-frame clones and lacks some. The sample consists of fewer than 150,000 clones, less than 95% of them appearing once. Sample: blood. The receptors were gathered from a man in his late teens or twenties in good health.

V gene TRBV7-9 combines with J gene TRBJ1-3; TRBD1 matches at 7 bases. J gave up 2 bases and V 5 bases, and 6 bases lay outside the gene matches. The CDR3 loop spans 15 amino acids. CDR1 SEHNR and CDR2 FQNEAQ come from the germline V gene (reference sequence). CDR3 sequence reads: CASSTQTGTGNTIYF. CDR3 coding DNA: TGTGCCAGCAGCACACAGACAGGGACTGGAAACACCATATATTTT.

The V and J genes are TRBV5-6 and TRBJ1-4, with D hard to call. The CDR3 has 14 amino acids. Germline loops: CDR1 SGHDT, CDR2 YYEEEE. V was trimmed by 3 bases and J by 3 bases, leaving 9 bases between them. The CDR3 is CASSSGVANEKLFF. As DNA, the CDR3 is TGTGCCAGCAGCTCCGGGGTGGCTAATGAAAAACTGTTTTTT.

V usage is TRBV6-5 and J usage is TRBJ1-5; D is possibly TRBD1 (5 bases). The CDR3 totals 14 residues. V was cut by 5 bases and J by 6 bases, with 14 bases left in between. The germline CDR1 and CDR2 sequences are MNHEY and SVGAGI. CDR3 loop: CASSQGTESQPQHF. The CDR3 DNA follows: TGTGCCAGCAGTCAGGGAACAGAGAGTCAGCCCCAGCATTTT.

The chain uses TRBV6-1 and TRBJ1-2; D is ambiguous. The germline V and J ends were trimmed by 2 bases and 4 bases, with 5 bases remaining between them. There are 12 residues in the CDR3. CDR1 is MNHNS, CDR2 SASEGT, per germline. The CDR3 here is CASSENLYGYTF. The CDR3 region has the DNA TGTGCCAGCAGTGAAAACCTCTATGGCTACACCTTC.

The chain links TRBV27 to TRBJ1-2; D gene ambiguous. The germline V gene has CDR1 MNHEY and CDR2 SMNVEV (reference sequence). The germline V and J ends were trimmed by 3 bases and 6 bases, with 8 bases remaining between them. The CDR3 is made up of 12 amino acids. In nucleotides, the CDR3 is TGTGCCAGCAGTTTTGCCGGGGATGGCTACACCTTC. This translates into CASSFAGDGYTF.

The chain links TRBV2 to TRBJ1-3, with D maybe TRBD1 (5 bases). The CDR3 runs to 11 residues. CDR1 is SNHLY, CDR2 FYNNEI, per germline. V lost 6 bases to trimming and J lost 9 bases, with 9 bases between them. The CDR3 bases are TGTGCCAGCAGAGGGACCGGCACCATATATTTT. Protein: CASRGTGTIYF.

Here the CDR3 DNA reads TGTGCCACCACCAAGAGTTTGGATTCACCCCTCCACTTT. Translating it yields CATTKSLDSPLHF. The V gene is TRBV15, the J gene TRBJ1-6; D not certain. V lost 7 bases to trimming and J lost 8 bases, with 12 bases between them. The germline V gene encodes CDR1 LNHNV and CDR2 YYDKDF (reference sequence). This CDR3 spans 13 amino acids.

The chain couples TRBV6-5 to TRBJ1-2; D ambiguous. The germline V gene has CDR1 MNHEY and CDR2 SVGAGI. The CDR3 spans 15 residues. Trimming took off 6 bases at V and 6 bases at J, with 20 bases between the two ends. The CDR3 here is CASSDSGQLRHGYTF. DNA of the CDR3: TGTGCCAGCAGCGATTCAGGTCAACTTCGCCATGGCTACACCTTC.

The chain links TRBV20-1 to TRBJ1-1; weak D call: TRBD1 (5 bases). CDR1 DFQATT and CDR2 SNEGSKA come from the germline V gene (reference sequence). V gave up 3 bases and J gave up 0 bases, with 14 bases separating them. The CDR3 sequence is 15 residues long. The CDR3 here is CSASPRGELNTEAFF. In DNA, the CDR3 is TGCAGTGCTAGTCCCCGAGGGGAGTTGAACACTGAAGCTTTCTTT.

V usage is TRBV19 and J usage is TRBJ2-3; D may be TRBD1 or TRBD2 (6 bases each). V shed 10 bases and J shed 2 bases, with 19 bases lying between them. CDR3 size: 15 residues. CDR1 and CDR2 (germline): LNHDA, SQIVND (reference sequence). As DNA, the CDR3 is TGTGCCACGAGGGGGGCAATCCCCCACACAGATACGCAGTATTTT. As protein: CATRGAIPHTDTQYF.

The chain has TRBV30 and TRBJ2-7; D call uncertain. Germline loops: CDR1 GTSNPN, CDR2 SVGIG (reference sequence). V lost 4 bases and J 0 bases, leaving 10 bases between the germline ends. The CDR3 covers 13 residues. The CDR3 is CAWTDGSSYEQYF. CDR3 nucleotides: TGTGCCTGGACGGACGGTAGCTCCTACGAGCAGTACTTC.

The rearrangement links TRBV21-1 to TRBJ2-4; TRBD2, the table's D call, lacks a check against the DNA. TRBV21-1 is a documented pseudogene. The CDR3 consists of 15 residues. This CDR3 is CASSKRGLAKNIQYF. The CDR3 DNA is TGTGCCAGCAGCAAGCGGGGTCTAGCCAAAAACATTCAGTACTTC.

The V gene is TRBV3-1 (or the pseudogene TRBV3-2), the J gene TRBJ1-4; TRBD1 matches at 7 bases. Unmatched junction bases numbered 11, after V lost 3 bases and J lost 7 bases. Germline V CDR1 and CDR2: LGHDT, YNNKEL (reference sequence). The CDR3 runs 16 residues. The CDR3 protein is CASSHSMTGRFEKLFF. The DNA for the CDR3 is TGTGCCAGCAGCCATTCTATGACAGGGCGATTTGAAAAACTGTTTTTT.

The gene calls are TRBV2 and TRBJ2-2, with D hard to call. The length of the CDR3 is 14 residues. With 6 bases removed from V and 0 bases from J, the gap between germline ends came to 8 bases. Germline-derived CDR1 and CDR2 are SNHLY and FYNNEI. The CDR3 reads CASRSFSNTGELFF. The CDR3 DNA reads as TGTGCCAGCAGAAGCTTTTCGAACACCGGGGAGCTGTTTTTT.

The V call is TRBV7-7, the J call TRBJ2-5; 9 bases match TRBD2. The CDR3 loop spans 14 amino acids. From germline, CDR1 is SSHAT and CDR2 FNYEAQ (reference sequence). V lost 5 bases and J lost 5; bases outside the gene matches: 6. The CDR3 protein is CASSPGTSRETQYF. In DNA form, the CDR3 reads TGTGCCAGCAGCCCAGGGACTAGCAGGGAGACCCAGTACTTC.

CDR3 protein: CASSVDQGGYNEQFF. The CDR3 nucleotides read TGTGCCAGCAGCGTAGATCAGGGAGGATACAATGAGCAGTTCTTC. The rearrangement uses TRBV9 and TRBJ2-1; D is perhaps TRBD2 (6 bases). The V end lost 0 bases, the J end lost 4 bases, and 11 bases lay between the germline ends. From germline, CDR1 is SGDLS and CDR2 YYNGEE. The CDR3 spans 15 residues.

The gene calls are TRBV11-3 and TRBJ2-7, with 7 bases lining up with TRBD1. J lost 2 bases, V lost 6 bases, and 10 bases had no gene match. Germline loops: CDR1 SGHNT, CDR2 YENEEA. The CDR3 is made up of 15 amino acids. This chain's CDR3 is CASSFLTGTAYEQYF. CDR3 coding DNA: TGTGCCAGCAGTTTCTTGACCGGGACAGCCTACGAGCAGTACTTC.

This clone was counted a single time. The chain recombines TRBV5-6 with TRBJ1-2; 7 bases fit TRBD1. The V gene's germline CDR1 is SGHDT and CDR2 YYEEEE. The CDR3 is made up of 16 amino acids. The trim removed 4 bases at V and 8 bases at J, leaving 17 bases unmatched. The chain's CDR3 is CASSPKTRQGLEGYTF. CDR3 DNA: TGTGCCAGCAGCCCAAAGACGAGACAGGGATTGGAAGGCTACACCTTC.

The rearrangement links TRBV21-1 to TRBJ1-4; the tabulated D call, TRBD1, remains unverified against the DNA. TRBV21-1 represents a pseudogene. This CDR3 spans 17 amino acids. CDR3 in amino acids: CASSRTQGNATNEKLFF. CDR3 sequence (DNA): TGTGCCAGCAGCAGAACACAGGGGAACGCAACTAATGAAAAACTGTTTTTT.

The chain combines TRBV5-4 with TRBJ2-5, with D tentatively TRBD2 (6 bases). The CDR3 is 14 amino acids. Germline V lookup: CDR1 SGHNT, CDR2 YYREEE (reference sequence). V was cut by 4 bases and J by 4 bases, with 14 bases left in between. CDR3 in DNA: TGTGCCAGCAGCCGGGGCGGGGTAAGAGAGACCCAGTACTTC. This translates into CASSRGGVRETQYF. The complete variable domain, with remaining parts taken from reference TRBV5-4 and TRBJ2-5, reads ETGVTQSPTHLIKTRGQQVTLRCSSQSGHNTVSWYQQALGQGPQFIFQYYREEENGRGNFPPRFSGLQFPNYSSELNVNALELDDSALYLCASSRGGVRETQYFGPGTRLLVL.

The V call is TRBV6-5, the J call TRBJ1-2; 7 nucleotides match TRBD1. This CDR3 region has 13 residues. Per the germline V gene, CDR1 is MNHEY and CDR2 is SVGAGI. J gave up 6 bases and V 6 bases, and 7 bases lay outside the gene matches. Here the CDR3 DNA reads TGTGCCAGCAGCCCACAGGGGTACGATGGCTACACCTTC. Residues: CASSPQGYDGYTF.